The 32 T cell receptor beta chains below were found in one sample sequenced in a study of blood T cell repertoires in COVID-19. Sequencing was performed with immunoSEQ multiplex PCR; in TCRdb, only in-frame clones are kept and a portion is missing. Of more than 120,000 clones listed, approximately 90% were seen once; the top ten hold about 28%. Sequenced sample: peripheral blood. These receptor sequences come from a human donor in a cohort sampled during active COVID-19.

Concerning this clone: Other DNA sequences in the sample encode the same CDR3. The chain carries TRBV20-1 and TRBJ2-5; no firm D call. The CDR3 extends over 10 amino acids. Trimming stripped 3 bases from V and 5 bases from J, with 4 bases between. Germline CDR1 and CDR2: DFQATT and SNEGSKA (reference sequence). CDR3 residues: CSARRETQYF. The CDR3 DNA follows: TGCAGTGCTAGGAGGGAGACCCAGTACTTC.

A single count supports this clone. This CDR3 reads CASSIGGQGGTGELFF. CDR3 coding DNA: TGTGCCAGTAGTATAGGGGGACAGGGCGGCACCGGGGAGCTGTTTTTT. The chain links TRBV19 to TRBJ2-2, with TRBD1 matching 9 bases. V was clipped by 1 base and J by 4 bases; unmatched bases: 4. In germline, CDR1 is LNHDA, CDR2 SQIVND (reference sequence). CDR3 length: 16 residues.

This chain's CDR3 is CASSVPGGVEAFF. DNA of the CDR3: TGTGCCAGCAGCGTACCAGGGGGCGTCGAAGCTTTCTTT. This chain links TRBV9 with TRBJ1-1; TRBD1 matches 8 bases. Per the germline V gene, CDR1 is SGDLS and CDR2 is YYNGEE. Trimming took 1 base from V and 8 from J; bases not matched to a gene: 4. This CDR3 is 13 amino acids long.

The gene calls are TRBV2 and TRBJ2-2, with 9 bases that match TRBD2. The CDR3 loop spans 15 amino acids. The V gene end was trimmed by 2 bases and the J gene end by 7 bases; junction bases not matched to a gene: 5. Germline-derived CDR1 and CDR2 are SNHLY and FYNNEI. CDR3 in amino acids: CASSEPAGGVGELFF. CDR3 in DNA: TGTGCCAGCAGTGAACCAGCGGGGGGTGTCGGGGAGCTGTTTTTT.

This clone was seen only once. The chain combines TRBV18 with TRBJ1-6; TRBD1 agrees at 7 bases. Per the germline V gene, CDR1 is KGHSH and CDR2 is LQKENI. The CDR3 length is 13 residues. J gave up 7 bases and V 8 bases, and 5 bases lay outside the gene matches. CDR3 sequence: CASTGDRNSPLHF. Written as DNA, the CDR3 is TGTGCCAGCACGGGGGACAGAAATTCACCCCTCCACTTT.

The chain has TRBV7-2 and TRBJ2-7; 8 bases are a match to TRBD1. In germline, CDR1 is SGHTA, CDR2 FQGNSA. V shed 6 bases and J 0 bases; nucleotides not matched to a gene: 10. CDR3 length: 16 residues. The DNA for the CDR3 is TGTGCCAGCAGTAAAAGTCCGGGACAGGTCTCCTACGAGCAGTACTTC. This encodes CASSKSPGQVSYEQYF.

V and J are TRBV2 and TRBJ1-6; D uncertain. The CDR3 is made up of 15 amino acids. V was cut by 6 bases and J by 9 bases, with 18 bases left in between. The germline gives CDR1 SNHLY, CDR2 FYNNEI. CDR3 sequence reads: CASSPGEGISSPLHF. CDR3 DNA sequence: TGTGCCAGCAGCCCTGGAGAGGGCATTAGTTCACCCCTCCACTTT.

This chain links TRBV15 with TRBJ2-7; D is ambiguous. Looked up from germline, CDR1 is LNHNV and CDR2 is YYDKDF (reference sequence). V was shortened by 0 bases and J by 2 bases, with 11 bases between the two germline ends. The CDR3 is made up of 15 amino acids. The CDR3 loop reads CATSRDLSEAYEQYF. In nucleotides, the CDR3 is TGTGCCACCAGCAGAGATCTAAGTGAGGCCTACGAGCAGTACTTC.

With respect to this clone: Other DNA sequences within the sample encode an identical CDR3. This sequence joins TRBV9 and TRBJ2-3; 12 nucleotides align to TRBD2. From germline, CDR1 is SGDLS and CDR2 YYNGEE. This CDR3 has 16 residues. V shed 2 bases and J 1 base; nucleotides not matched to a gene: 2. CDR3 protein: CASSVRTSGGTDTQYF. DNA of the CDR3: TGTGCCAGCAGCGTTAGGACTAGCGGGGGCACAGATACGCAGTATTTT. The full variable domain, with the rest looked up from reference TRBV9 and TRBJ2-3, is DSGVTQTPKHLITATGQRVTLRCSPRSGDLSVYWYQQSLDQGLQFLIQYYNGEERAKGNILERFSAQQFPDLHSELNLSSLELGDSALYFCASSVRTSGGTDTQYFGPGTRLTVL.

This clone was seen more than once but under ten times. Since the CDR3 does not end with the conserved phenylalanine or tryptophan, this likely comes from a read error. The DNA is left out, because the CDR3 cannot be placed on it with certainty; the CDR3 is given as TCRdb lists it. CDR3 protein: CASSEKRTHPFLV. The chain combines TRBV10-2 with TRBJ1-2. The length of the CDR3 is 13 amino acids, counting both ends. CDR1 and CDR2 from the germline V gene are WSHSY and SAAADI.

This clone has ten or more counts. The rearrangement links TRBV6-5 to TRBJ1-1; TRBD1 matches at 8 bases. The CDR3 loop spans 14 amino acids. Germline values: CDR1 MNHEY, CDR2 SVGAGI. V was clipped by 5 bases and J by 11 bases; unmatched bases: 13. DNA of the CDR3: TGTGCCAGCAGTCGGTACGGAGGACAGGGAGAGGCTTTCTTT. Translated, it gives CASSRYGGQGEAFF.

The gene calls are TRBV19 and TRBJ1-5, with 10 bases fitting TRBD1. This CDR3 spans 14 amino acids. CDR1 is LNHDA and CDR2 is SQIVND in the germline V gene (reference sequence). The V segment lost 10 bases and the J segment 2 bases; nucleotides outside the gene matches: 5. CDR3 region: CATQTGGGNQPQHF. The CDR3 DNA is TGTGCCACCCAGACAGGGGGCGGCAATCAGCCCCAGCATTTT.

The gene calls are TRBV27 and TRBJ2-1; 10 positions agree with TRBD2. J was trimmed by 9 bases and V by 4 bases; bases with no gene match: 6. The CDR3 consists of 14 residues. Per germline, CDR1 MNHEY and CDR2 SMNVEV (reference sequence). CDR3 DNA: TGTGCCAGCAGTTCGCGCCGACTAGCGGGTGAGCAGTTCTTC. The encoded protein is CASSSRRLAGEQFF.

This rearrangement joins TRBV5-4 to TRBJ1-5, with TRBD1 identical over 7 bases. CDR1 is SGHNT, CDR2 YYREEE, per germline (reference sequence). V trimming: 0 bases; J trimming: 6 bases; junction bases outside the gene matches: 0. This CDR3 region has 13 residues. CDR3 protein: CASSLEGAQPQHF. DNA of the CDR3: TGTGCCAGCAGCTTGGAGGGGGCTCAGCCCCAGCATTTT.

This clone was counted a single time. The chain couples TRBV27 to TRBJ2-7, with D perhaps TRBD1 (7 bases). In germline, CDR1 is MNHEY, CDR2 SMNVEV (reference sequence). The CDR3 is made up of 15 amino acids. Trimming took 3 bases from V and 6 from J, leaving 18 bases between them. CDR3: CASSLSRRGLGEQYF. CDR3 nucleotides: TGTGCCAGCAGTTTGTCTAGGAGGGGGCTGGGCGAGCAGTACTTC.

The gene calls are TRBV7-9 and TRBJ2-7; 9 bases map to TRBD1. Trimming at V came to 6 bases and at J to 7 bases, leaving 7 bases not matched to a gene. CDR3 length: 13 residues. In germline, CDR1 is SEHNR, CDR2 FQNEAQ (reference sequence). DNA of the CDR3: TGTGCCAGCAGTTCCGGGACAGGGAGAGAGCAGTACTTC. It translates to CASSSGTGREQYF. The full variable domain, completed using reference TRBV7-9 and TRBJ2-7, is DTGVSQNPRHKITKRGQNVTFRCDPISEHNRLYWYRQTLGQGPEFLTYFQNEAQLEKSRLLSDRFSAERPKGSFSTLEIQRTEQGDSAMYLCASSSGTGREQYFGPGTRLTVT.

The chain joins TRBV28 to TRBJ2-2, with a weak D call TRBD1 (5 bases). Germline CDR1 MDHEN, CDR2 SYDVKM. This CDR3 is built from 16 residues. The V end lost 6 bases, the J end lost 1 base, and 15 bases lay between the germline ends. CDR3 sequence: CASSPTVGWNTGELFF. For the CDR3, the DNA is TGTGCCAGCAGCCCGACAGTGGGTTGGAACACCGGGGAGCTGTTTTTT.

This clone was picked up one time. CDR3: CASSFSIGELFF. Here the CDR3 DNA reads TGTGCCAGCAGTTTTAGCATCGGGGAGCTGTTTTTT. V usage is TRBV6-2 or TRBV6-3 and J usage is TRBJ2-2; D unresolved. Germline-derived CDR1 and CDR2 are MNHEY and SVGEGT. V lost 4 bases, J lost 7 bases, and 7 bases lay in between. This CDR3 contains 12 residues.

This clone turned up a few times. The V gene is TRBV5-6, the J gene TRBJ1-3; perhaps TRBD1 as D (6 bases). The CDR3 has 14 amino acids. In germline, CDR1 is SGHDT, CDR2 YYEEEE. V lost 2 bases, J lost 3 bases, and 9 bases lay in between. The CDR3 DNA reads TGTGCCAGCAGCTTCGGGGGGCTTGGAAACACCATATATTTT. Protein: CASSFGGLGNTIYF.

The CDR3 protein is CASSLGHRGTEAFF. CDR3 bases: TGTGCCAGCAGCTTGGGCCACAGGGGTACTGAAGCTTTCTTT. V usage is TRBV5-6 and J usage is TRBJ1-1; 7 nucleotides line up with TRBD1. V dropped 0 bases and J dropped 5; count of bases not matched to a gene: 4. The V gene's germline CDR1 is SGHDT and CDR2 YYEEEE. This CDR3 has 14 amino acids.

The rearrangement joins TRBV9 to TRBJ2-3; 8 bases line up with TRBD2. V dropped 2 bases and J dropped 5; count of bases not matched to a gene: 7. This CDR3 spans 15 amino acids. Germline values: CDR1 SGDLS, CDR2 YYNGEE. The CDR3 loop is CASSVRGGREDTQYF. CDR3 bases: TGTGCCAGCAGCGTTCGGGGGGGCCGGGAAGATACGCAGTATTTT.

The chain recombines TRBV27 with TRBJ1-2; D possibly corresponds to TRBD1 (6 bases). CDR3 size: 15 residues. Germline lookup yields CDR1 MNHEY and CDR2 SMNVEV (reference sequence). Trimming took off 7 bases at V and 4 bases at J, with 19 bases between the two ends. The DNA for the CDR3 is TGTGCCAGCAAGACCGGGACATCGAATCTCTATGGCTACACCTTC. Translating it yields CASKTGTSNLYGYTF.

The J gene is TRBJ1-1, the V gene TRBV6-5; 9 bases map to TRBD1. This CDR3 has 12 residues. V lost 6 bases to trimming and J lost 7 bases; unmatched junction nucleotides: 3. Germline V gene lookup returns CDR1 MNHEY and CDR2 SVGAGI. Here the CDR3 reads CASSRDRVEAFF. DNA for the CDR3: TGTGCCAGCAGCAGGGACAGGGTTGAAGCTTTCTTT.

The chain is built from TRBV2 and TRBJ1-2; D call uncertain. The CDR3 is made up of 14 amino acids. The germline V gene encodes CDR1 SNHLY and CDR2 FYNNEI. Trimming took 5 bases from V and 5 from J, leaving 15 bases between them. The CDR3 DNA sequence: TGTGCCAGCAGTCAGGCTCCAGTTAATTATGGCTACACCTTC. This gives the protein CASSQAPVNYGYTF.

The gene calls are TRBV7-8 and TRBJ2-3; tentative D call: TRBD2 (7 bases). The V end was cut by 6 bases, the J end by 6 bases, with 13 bases between. Germline V gene data show CDR1 as SGHVS and CDR2 as FQNEAQ. The CDR3 sequence is 13 residues long. This CDR3 reads CASRGGGSDTQYF. CDR3 nucleotide sequence: TGTGCCAGCAGAGGGGGGGGGTCGGATACGCAGTATTTT.

DNA of the CDR3: TGTGCCAGCAGTTACGGTAGCGGGGGCTACGAGCAGTACTTC. Translating gives CASSYGSGGYEQYF. This rearrangement joins TRBV6-5 to TRBJ2-7; 9 positions agree with TRBD2. Unmatched junction bases numbered 2, after V lost 2 bases and J lost 3 bases. Germline CDR1 reads MNHEY; CDR2 reads SVGAGI. The CDR3 totals 14 residues.

The rearrangement uses TRBV9 and TRBJ1-2, with 7 bases identical to TRBD1. V lost 0 bases and J lost 8; bases outside the gene matches: 7. This CDR3 comprises 14 residues. The V gene's germline CDR1 is SGDLS and CDR2 YYNGEE. CDR3 coding DNA: TGTGCCAGCAGCGTAGGCAGGGGGTCGGAAGGCTACACCTTC. Its protein product is CASSVGRGSEGYTF.

The rearrangement uses TRBV30 and TRBJ1-3; D gene ambiguous. V was cut by 0 bases and J by 0 bases, with 6 bases left in between. The V gene's germline CDR1 is GTSNPN and CDR2 SVGIG (reference sequence). CDR3 length: 14 residues. DNA for the CDR3: TGTGCCTGGAGTGTACGGAGCTCTGGAAACACCATATATTTT. Residues: CAWSVRSSGNTIYF.

This clone was detected only a few times. The V and J genes are TRBV5-3 and TRBJ2-7, with TRBD1 as a possible D gene (6 bases). TRBV5-3 is placed among ORFs of uncertain function. V was shortened by 0 bases and J by 1 base, with 23 bases between the two germline ends. The CDR3 consists of 19 residues. The CDR3: CARSLVNKRTEKFSYEQYF. The CDR3 bases are TGTGCCAGAAGCTTGGTGAATAAGAGGACAGAAAAATTTTCCTACGAGCAGTACTTC.

This CDR3 reads CASSFSGDSTDTQYF. The CDR3, as DNA: TGCGCCAGCAGCTTTAGCGGGGACAGCACAGATACGCAGTATTTT. The rearrangement uses TRBV5-1 and TRBJ2-3; TRBD2 aligns across 8 bases. Looked up from germline, CDR1 is SGHRS and CDR2 is YFSETQ. The CDR3 loop spans 15 amino acids. The trim removed 2 bases at V and 0 bases at J, leaving 2 bases unmatched.

This clone has more than one count but fewer than ten. V usage is TRBV27 and J usage is TRBJ2-1, with D tentatively TRBD1 (6 bases). Germline V gene data show CDR1 as MNHEY and CDR2 as SMNVEV (reference sequence). V lost 2 bases and J lost 3, with 14 bases in between. This CDR3 is built from 16 residues. The chain's CDR3 is CASSLQPGTLYNEQFF. CDR3 nucleotide sequence: TGTGCCAGCAGTTTACAGCCGGGGACACTCTACAATGAGCAGTTCTTC.

This clone was detected only a few times. This chain uses TRBV7-2 with TRBJ1-4; 10 bases agree with TRBD1. Germline V gene data show CDR1 as SGHTA and CDR2 as FQGNSA. The J segment lost 9 bases and the V segment lost 5 bases, leaving 9 bases of the junction unmatched. The CDR3 has 15 residues. In nucleotides, the CDR3 is TGTGCCAGCAGCCAGGGATGGGACAGGGGCCAAAAACTGTTTTTT. Its translation: CASSQGWDRGQKLFF.